This TCR beta chain was observed in a study of T-cell reconstitution after alpha-beta-depleted transplantation in children. In this sample, this clonotype turned up a few times. Between the trimmed V and J ends, which lost 4 bases and 5 bases, there was a span of 20 bases. CDR1 is DFQATT, CDR2 SNEGSKA, per germline (reference sequence). The length of the CDR3 is 15 residues. It was with unique molecular identifiers that the TCRbeta library was prepared. TCRdb analysed the PCR reads with MiXCR anew, one entry per CDR3 protein. The table records 350,000 to 450,000 distinct CDR3 sequences, around 21% of them present only once.

Sequences were derived from PBMCs from the stem cell graft donor, sampled from the stem cell graft. This rearrangement joins TRBV20-1 to TRBJ2-5, with D possibly TRBD2 on 5 matching bases. This clonotype originated in a human donor who donated a stem cell graft to a child with acute myeloid leukemia. CDR3 region: CSATENGPGGETQYF. The CDR3 DNA reads TGCAGTGCTACGGAGAACGGACCCGGCGGGGAGACCCAGTACTTC.